These T cell receptor beta chains were read from a single sample in a study of T-cell reconstitution after alpha-beta-depleted transplantation in children. TCRdb used MiXCR to reprocess the PCR reads, holding one entry per CDR3 protein. The repertoire holds 230,000 or so distinct CDR3 sequences, with 12% as singletons. The input for sequencing was PBMCs from the stem cell graft donor, taken from the stem cell graft. These receptors were obtained from a human donor who donated a stem cell graft to a child with acute lymphoblastic leukemia. Each CDR3 is given with its conserved first and last residue. The D gene is left open where the match is weak. Clone size appears in some rows only: once, few, many, or a class for an expanded clone.

clone size	D gene	V gene	J gene	CDR3 protein	CDR3 DNA
many	NA	TRBV7-2	TRBJ1-4	CASSYSPPYYRDEKLFF	TGTGCCAGCAGTTACTCTCCTCCGTACTACAGGGATGAAAAACTGTTTTTT
NA	NA	TRBV18	TRBJ1-2	CASSPPPPYGYTF	TGTGCCAGCTCACCACCCCCGCCCTATGGCTACACCTTC
many	NA	TRBV28	TRBJ2-3	CASSLTGAGTDTQYF	TGTGCCAGCAGTTTAACTGGGGCTGGTACAGATACGCAGTATTTT
many	NA	TRBV6-1	TRBJ2-6	CAIQRLGGANVLTF	TGTGCCATCCAGCGACTAGGGGGGGCCAACGTCCTGACTTTC
NA	NA	TRBV11-1	TRBJ1-6	CASSETAENSPLHF	TGTGCCAGCAGCGAAACGGCAGAGAATTCACCCCTCCACTTT
many	NA	TRBV7-2	TRBJ1-5	CASSLAPRDVSQPQHF	TGTGCCAGCAGCTTAGCGCCCAGGGATGTAAGTCAGCCCCAGCATTTT
few	TRBD1	TRBV15	TRBJ1-2	CATSPTGDHGYTF	TGTGCCACCAGCCCAACAGGGGATCATGGCTACACCTTC
many	TRBD1	TRBV6-5	TRBJ1-5	CASSSAGTGGSNQPQHF	TGTGCCAGCAGCTCAGCCGGGACAGGGGGTAGCAATCAGCCCCAGCATTTT
many	TRBD2	TRBV9	TRBJ2-7	CASSPAGSGAKSHEQYF	TGTGCCAGCAGCCCAGCAGGTAGCGGGGCTAAGTCCCACGAGCAGTACTTC
many	NA	TRBV10-3	TRBJ1-2	CAISESGNNGYTF	TGTGCCATCAGTGAGTCCGGGAATAATGGCTACACCTTC
many	TRBD2	TRBV20-1	TRBJ2-3	CRPGGTQDTQYF	TGCAGGCCCGGGGGGACCCAAGATACGCAGTATTTT
many	NA	TRBV19	TRBJ2-7	CASSPARDYEQYF	TGTGCCAGTAGTCCCGCCAGGGACTACGAGCAGTACTTC
many	TRBD1	TRBV18	TRBJ1-5	CASSPGDREYQPQHF	TGTGCCAGCTCACCTGGGGACAGGGAGTATCAGCCCCAGCATTTT
NA	NA	TRBV30	TRBJ2-2	CAFSSGNTGELFF	TGTGCCTTCTCCTCTGGGAACACCGGGGAGCTGTTTTTT
many	TRBD2	TRBV4-3	TRBJ2-3	CASSQSLGTSGSADTQYF	TGCGCCAGCAGCCAAAGCTTGGGGACTAGCGGGAGCGCAGATACGCAGTATTTT
many	NA	TRBV7-2	TRBJ2-3	CASSSNPSFRDTQYF	TGTGCCAGCAGCTCAAATCCCAGTTTCAGAGATACGCAGTATTTT
many	NA	TRBV27	TRBJ2-7	CASSFGPRREQYF	TGTGCCAGCAGTTTCGGTCCCCGACGAGAGCAGTACTTC
many	NA	TRBV5-5	TRBJ1-1	CASSLGIVGNTEAFF	TGTGCCAGCAGCTTGGGTATAGTGGGGAACACTGAAGCTTTCTTT
many	TRBD2	TRBV29-1	TRBJ2-1	CSVEDRLGTSSDEQFF	TGCAGCGTTGAAGATCGGTTGGGGACTAGCAGTGATGAGCAGTTCTTC
NA	TRBD2	TRBV4-3	TRBJ2-1	CASSQARLAENYNEQFF	TGCGCCAGCAGCCAAGCCAGACTAGCGGAAAATTACAATGAGCAGTTCTTC
many	TRBD2	TRBV28	TRBJ2-1	CASLSGALAYNEQFF	TGTGCCAGCCTTAGCGGGGCCTTAGCCTACAATGAGCAGTTCTTC
many	TRBD2	TRBV6-1	TRBJ2-1	CASRLGLAEYNEQFF	TGTGCCAGCAGGTTGGGACTAGCGGAGTACAATGAGCAGTTCTTC
NA	NA	TRBV28	TRBJ1-2	CASSFSWGYTF	TGTGCCAGCAGTTTTTCTTGGGGCTACACCTTC
NA	NA	TRBV9	TRBJ2-1	CASSGTQNNEQFF	TGTGCCAGCAGCGGGACTCAAAACAATGAGCAGTTCTTC
many	NA	TRBV20-1	TRBJ2-5	CSAVPEEETQYF	TGCAGTGCCGTACCGGAGGAAGAGACCCAGTACTTC
many	NA	TRBV4-1	TRBJ2-7	CASSQVSAGESYEQYF	TGCGCCAGCAGCCAAGTATCGGCAGGGGAATCCTACGAGCAGTACTTC
few	NA	TRBV29-1	TRBJ2-2	CSVEEGSGELFF	TGCAGCGTTGAAGAAGGGTCCGGGGAGCTGTTTTTT
many	TRBD1	TRBV2	TRBJ2-6	CASRIQGAGANVLTF	TGTGCCAGCAGGATACAGGGGGCTGGGGCCAACGTCCTGACTTTC
many	TRBD2	TRBV7-2	TRBJ2-1	CASSLWREGGNEQFF	TGTGCCAGCAGCTTATGGCGGGAGGGGGGCAATGAGCAGTTCTTC
many	NA	TRBV7-9	TRBJ2-3	CASTFRSGASTDTQYF	TGTGCCAGCACCTTTCGTTCGGGGGCGTCCACAGATACGCAGTATTTT
many	NA	TRBV20-1	TRBJ2-5	CSGGRETQYF	TGCAGTGGAGGACGTGAGACCCAGTACTTC
many	TRBD2	TRBV27	TRBJ2-1	CASSRDYYNEQFF	TGTGCCAGCAGCCGGGACTATTACAATGAGCAGTTCTTC
many	NA	TRBV9	TRBJ1-5	CASSVDGAGQPQHF	TGTGCCAGCAGCGTAGACGGGGCGGGTCAGCCCCAGCATTTT
NA	NA	TRBV6-1	TRBJ1-1	CASSVQTLNTEAFF	TGTGCCAGCAGTGTCCAGACATTGAACACTGAAGCTTTCTTT
many	NA	TRBV6-2/TRBV6-3	TRBJ2-7	CASSYPLRDLGREQYF	TGTGCCAGCAGTTACCCCCTCCGGGACCTCGGGCGAGAGCAGTACTTC
many	TRBD1	TRBV20-1	TRBJ1-2	CSARHTGTGGNVQGSNYGYTF	TGCAGTGCTAGGCACACCGGGACAGGGGGTAACGTACAAGGGAGTAACTATGGCTACACCTTC
once	NA	TRBV11-3	TRBJ2-5	CASSRDNTETQYF	TGTGCCAGCAGCCGGGACAACACGGAGACCCAGTACTTC
many	NA	TRBV29-1	TRBJ2-7	CSVDQWRDHSYEQYF	TGCAGCGTTGATCAGTGGAGGGACCACTCCTACGAGCAGTACTTC
many	TRBD2	TRBV12-3/TRBV12-4	TRBJ2-1	CASSFGSGTSFAYEQFF	TGTGCCAGCAGTTTTGGGTCCGGGACTAGTTTCGCTTATGAGCAGTTCTTC
many	NA	TRBV5-1	TRBJ2-1	CASSSGRSSYNEQFF	TGCGCCAGCAGCTCCGGAAGAAGCTCCTACAATGAGCAGTTCTTC
many	NA	TRBV24-1	TRBJ1-1	CATSDWGSEAFF	TGTGCCACCAGTGACTGGGGGTCAGAAGCTTTCTTT
many	NA	TRBV9	TRBJ2-2	CASSSRFYTGELFF	TGTGCCAGCAGCTCCAGATTCTACACCGGGGAGCTGTTTTTT
NA	TRBD2	TRBV7-9	TRBJ2-1	CASSSGLESGGQFF	TGTGCCAGCAGCTCCGGACTAGAGTCGGGTGGGCAGTTCTTC
NA	TRBD1	TRBV29-1	TRBJ2-3	CSVGTGTGDTQYF	TGCAGCGTTGGGACCGGGACAGGGGATACGCAGTATTTT
many	NA	TRBV11-2	TRBJ2-2	CASGSNTGELFF	TGTGCCAGCGGTTCGAACACCGGGGAGCTGTTTTTT
many	TRBD1	TRBV4-3	TRBJ1-5	CASSQGTGGQPQHF	TGCGCCAGCAGCCAGGGGACAGGGGGTCAGCCCCAGCATTTT
NA	TRBD1	TRBV20-1	TRBJ1-2	CCAGDPTGVNYGYTF	TGCTGTGCTGGAGATCCGACAGGGGTTAACTATGGCTACACCTTC
many	TRBD2	TRBV20-1	TRBJ2-1	CSAELAGAYNEQFF	TGCAGTGCAGAATTAGCGGGAGCCTACAATGAGCAGTTCTTC
many	NA	TRBV11-3	TRBJ2-2	CASSLGVNTGELFF	TGTGCCAGCAGCTTAGGGGTCAACACCGGGGAGCTGTTTTTT
many	NA	TRBV7-2	TRBJ2-2	CASSPGRDTGELFF	TGTGCCAGCAGCCCGGGACGGGACACCGGGGAGCTGTTTTTT
many	NA	TRBV12-3/TRBV12-4	TRBJ2-3	CAIRAGSGGDTQYF	TGTGCCATCCGAGCGGGTTCGGGTGGGGATACGCAGTATTTT
many	TRBD1	TRBV5-1	TRBJ1-1	CASSPGQGALTEAFF	TGCGCCAGCAGCCCAGGACAGGGGGCGCTGACTGAAGCTTTCTTT